Listed below are T cell receptor beta chains from one sample, sequenced in a study of T cells in Graves' hyperthyroidism and ophthalmopathy. TCRdb re-derived calls from the multiplex PCR reads in MiXCR, one entry per CDR3 protein. The repertoire holds over 300,000 distinct CDR3 sequences, over 11% seen once, with approximately 10% in the top ten. What was sequenced was blood. These TCRs come from a woman aged 55-75 years with Graves' hyperthyroidism. The CDR3 runs from the conserved cysteine through the conserved F or W. D genes are given only for firm matches.

v_call: TRBV11-2; d_call: -; j_call: TRBJ2-2; cdr3_aa: CASSSRPGDGELFF
v_call: TRBV24-1; d_call: -; j_call: TRBJ2-1; cdr3_aa: CATSDRDEQFF
v_call: TRBV7-9; d_call: -; j_call: TRBJ2-1; cdr3_aa: CASYGGEQFF
v_call: TRBV10-1; d_call: -; j_call: TRBJ2-1; cdr3_aa: CASGGTINNEQFF
v_call: TRBV29-1; d_call: -; j_call: TRBJ1-1; cdr3_aa: CSVGSVNTEAFF
v_call: TRBV24-1; d_call: TRBD2; j_call: TRBJ2-5; cdr3_aa: CATSDLGTRAGTQYF
v_call: TRBV29-1; d_call: TRBD2; j_call: TRBJ2-7; cdr3_aa: CSVATSGSYEQYF
v_call: TRBV12-3/TRBV12-4; d_call: TRBD2; j_call: TRBJ2-1; cdr3_aa: CASSFQAGGPENEQFF
v_call: TRBV28; d_call: -; j_call: TRBJ2-7; cdr3_aa: CASSSGTYEQYF
v_call: TRBV28; d_call: TRBD1; j_call: TRBJ2-5; cdr3_aa: CASSFLQGGSETQYF
v_call: TRBV19; d_call: -; j_call: TRBJ2-6; cdr3_aa: CASSPLRVGANVLTF
v_call: TRBV12-3/TRBV12-4; d_call: TRBD2; j_call: TRBJ2-7; cdr3_aa: CASSVGEGYEQYF
v_call: TRBV7-6; d_call: TRBD2; j_call: TRBJ2-3; cdr3_aa: CASSLWISSGDADTQYF
v_call: TRBV18; d_call: -; j_call: TRBJ1-1; cdr3_aa: CASSLTDSENTEAFF
v_call: TRBV19; d_call: TRBD2; j_call: TRBJ2-1; cdr3_aa: CASSPSRTSGSYNEQFF
v_call: TRBV12-3/TRBV12-4; d_call: -; j_call: TRBJ2-1; cdr3_aa: CASSLGGDFGYEQFF
v_call: TRBV11-2; d_call: -; j_call: TRBJ2-2; cdr3_aa: CASSASNPGELFF
v_call: TRBV3-1; d_call: -; j_call: TRBJ2-7; cdr3_aa: CASSQGRMTYEQYF
v_call: TRBV10-3; d_call: TRBD2; j_call: TRBJ2-7; cdr3_aa: CAISGPTSGRFRYEQYF
v_call: TRBV3-1; d_call: -; j_call: TRBJ1-1; cdr3_aa: CASSQGRKNTEAFF
v_call: TRBV28; d_call: -; j_call: TRBJ2-7; cdr3_aa: CASTLSIGEQYF
v_call: TRBV2; d_call: TRBD2; j_call: TRBJ2-5; cdr3_aa: CASSETVAGGETQYF
v_call: TRBV30; d_call: -; j_call: TRBJ2-2; cdr3_aa: CALSRVANTGELFF
v_call: TRBV19; d_call: TRBD1; j_call: TRBJ2-6; cdr3_aa: CASRTGGSGANVLTF
v_call: TRBV4-1; d_call: TRBD2; j_call: TRBJ2-3; cdr3_aa: CARKKGLAGVADTQYF
v_call: TRBV5-1; d_call: -; j_call: TRBJ1-5; cdr3_aa: CASSLGAPNQPQHF
v_call: TRBV4-1; d_call: TRBD2; j_call: TRBJ2-3; cdr3_aa: CASSPGRGREAPSDTQYF
v_call: TRBV19; d_call: TRBD1; j_call: TRBJ1-5; cdr3_aa: CASSTQGVGNQPQHF
v_call: TRBV6-1; d_call: TRBD2; j_call: TRBJ2-1; cdr3_aa: CASSPLRLAGILDEQFF
v_call: TRBV7-9; d_call: -; j_call: TRBJ2-7; cdr3_aa: CASSLERVGEQYF
v_call: TRBV6-1; d_call: -; j_call: TRBJ1-5; cdr3_aa: CASSGPGTNSNQPQHF
v_call: TRBV20-1; d_call: -; j_call: TRBJ2-7; cdr3_aa: CSAKTGLNYEQYF
v_call: TRBV7-3; d_call: -; j_call: TRBJ1-3; cdr3_aa: CASSLGITGNTIYF
v_call: TRBV19; d_call: -; j_call: TRBJ2-1; cdr3_aa: CASSILLPPDISSYNEQFF
v_call: TRBV20-1; d_call: TRBD1; j_call: TRBJ1-2; cdr3_aa: CSARLSDRAHGYTF
v_call: TRBV2; d_call: TRBD2; j_call: TRBJ2-7; cdr3_aa: CASRGGVEQYF
v_call: TRBV6-5; d_call: -; j_call: TRBJ1-1; cdr3_aa: CASSFTQGTTEAFF
v_call: TRBV10-3; d_call: TRBD1; j_call: TRBJ1-2; cdr3_aa: CAISESNRGHGYTF
v_call: TRBV5-1; d_call: -; j_call: TRBJ2-3; cdr3_aa: CASSEEYTQYF
v_call: TRBV28; d_call: -; j_call: TRBJ2-2; cdr3_aa: CASSPTLTAKELFF
v_call: TRBV19; d_call: -; j_call: TRBJ1-2; cdr3_aa: CASSIDGFGYTF
v_call: TRBV11-3; d_call: TRBD2; j_call: TRBJ2-1; cdr3_aa: CASSSWPSGSSEQFF
v_call: TRBV10-3; d_call: TRBD2; j_call: TRBJ2-5; cdr3_aa: CAISLAGASLETQYF
v_call: TRBV19; d_call: -; j_call: TRBJ2-1; cdr3_aa: CASSYISSYNEQFF
v_call: TRBV6-1; d_call: -; j_call: TRBJ2-7; cdr3_aa: CASSEFGGFSHSYEQYF
v_call: TRBV6-6; d_call: -; j_call: TRBJ1-1; cdr3_aa: CASSYPTVGVNTEAFF
v_call: TRBV7-9; d_call: TRBD1; j_call: TRBJ1-5; cdr3_aa: CASSFADRGYQPQHF
v_call: TRBV7-9; d_call: -; j_call: TRBJ2-7; cdr3_aa: CASSLAAGSPYEQYF
v_call: TRBV24-1; d_call: TRBD1; j_call: TRBJ2-3; cdr3_aa: CATSDFTGQSVDTQYF
v_call: TRBV19; d_call: -; j_call: TRBJ1-1; cdr3_aa: CASTLRTRGGTEAFF
v_call: TRBV5-1; d_call: TRBD1; j_call: TRBJ1-1; cdr3_aa: CASSLGGTGFGGTEAFF
v_call: TRBV11-2; d_call: TRBD1; j_call: TRBJ2-3; cdr3_aa: CASSLGTGGRDTQYF
v_call: TRBV5-1; d_call: TRBD2; j_call: TRBJ2-1; cdr3_aa: CASSPDSGTTYNEQFF
v_call: TRBV19; d_call: -; j_call: TRBJ1-5; cdr3_aa: CASRAGAYSNQPQHF
v_call: TRBV6-5; d_call: TRBD1; j_call: TRBJ2-7; cdr3_aa: CASSYSTGGASYEQYF
v_call: TRBV7-9; d_call: TRBD2; j_call: TRBJ2-3; cdr3_aa: CASSSITSGLSTDTQYF
v_call: TRBV20-1; d_call: -; j_call: TRBJ2-2; cdr3_aa: CSARDSSGPHTGELFF